In its sample, the clone carrying this TCR beta chain was seen many times. Its antigen is undetermined. This CDR3 contains 15 residues. Germline V lookup: CDR1 LGHDT, CDR2 YNNKEL (reference sequence). V was trimmed by 0 bases and J by 1 base, leaving 7 bases between them. TCRdb recomputed calls from the 5' RACE reads with MiXCR, one row per CDR3 protein. The sample lists some 220,000 distinct CDR3 sequences, about 7% occurring once. The data are from a study of CD8 T cells in ankylosing spondylitis. Study-wide results and caveats: Roughly 8 highly homologous variants made up a TCR beta motif, and this motif appeared characteristic of ankylosing spondylitis blood.

The V gene is TRBV3-1, the J gene TRBJ2-1; D is uncertain. The specimen sequenced was blood, either unsorted or a sorted T cell fraction (not recorded which). The TCR originated in a male donor with ankylosing spondylitis. The CDR3 sequence: CASSQEFVSYNEQFF. The CDR3 DNA sequence: TGTGCCAGCAGCCAAGAATTCGTTTCCTACAATGAGCAGTTCTTC.